This TCR beta chain was sequenced during a study of OX40 agonist ivuxolimab in advanced cancers. As for the study more broadly: Ivuxolimab was an agonistic, fully human IgG2 monoclonal antibody directed against OX40 (CD134), a costimulatory receptor. The paper describes the monotherapy dose-escalation part (N = 52 patients) of the phase I trial of ivuxolimab. The purpose of peripheral TCRbeta sequencing was to test whether ivuxolimab changed TCR sequence diversity and led to clonal T-cell expansion. The dose-escalation cohort was almost 85% male with a mean age of about 58 years, ranging from about 20 to 80. Partial responses occurred in three dose-escalation patients: two with cutaneous melanoma and one with hepatocellular carcinoma. Of the roughly 54 patients in dose escalation, about 20 had hepatocellular carcinoma, around 15 had melanoma, 9 had renal cell carcinoma and 9 had head and neck cancer. Patients were allowed to have had prior anti-PD-1, anti-PD-L1 or anti-CTLA-4 therapy, and around two fifths of the dose-escalation patients had been treated with checkpoint inhibitors. Intravenous ivuxolimab was administered to patients every 2 weeks at six dose levels: 0.01, 0.1, 0.3, 1.5, 3 and 10 mg/kg. The full study reports these points: Antigen specificity was not determined for the clonally expanded peripheral T cells. Low levels of normalized T-cell clonal expansion were also seen in some patients who did not respond. After ivuxolimab, more expanded clones were found on average in CD8+ T cells than in CD4+ T cells. In the 0.1-3.0 mg/kg groups, partial responders had among the lowest normalized peripheral clonal expansion, particularly in CD8+ T cells. Clonal expansion of both CD4+ and CD8+ blood T cells was observed from baseline to week 6 at doses 0.1 to 3.0 mg/kg.

Trimmed from V: 5 bases; trimmed from J: 13 bases; junction bases lacking a gene match: 3. Sequences MNHEY (CDR1) and SVGAGI (CDR2) are obtained from the germline V gene. The CDR3 covers 11 residues, taking in both the cysteine and the phenylalanine. Only the CDR3 region is kept as DNA, spanning 33 bases read in frame from base 1. This clone has a handful of counts. It lacks a known antigen. No much larger clone exists at a distance of one base, and base qualities are not known. The trial excluded patients who had a history of autoimmune disease or were on systemic immunosuppression. Peripheral blood for TCR sequencing was collected from all dose cohorts at baseline, on cycle 4 day 1, and on cycle 7 day 1. The samples were drawn from a first-in-human, open-label, multicenter phase I dose-escalation trial of ivuxolimab. Adults with locally advanced or metastatic melanoma, renal cell, hepatocellular, or head and neck squamous cell carcinoma were enrolled in the trial. Before TCR sequencing, CD4+ T cells and CD8+ T cells from peripheral blood were sorted into separate populations.

To sequence the TCRbeta CDR3 region, genomic DNA was isolated from the sorted cells. TCRbeta CDR3 regions were sequenced using the immunoSEQ Assay. TCRdb carries this immuneACCESS record with in-frame sequences only. Its versions omit some clonotypes, under half of them owing to an unresolved V gene in the studies checked, with the rest unexplained. The sample profile shows 36,000 or so clones; 80% to 85% of them were found once. 20% to 25% of the sample rests with the top ten. Sequenced here: CD4+ or CD8+ T cells sorted from blood, sampled in a trial of the OX40 agonist ivuxolimab. The chain is made from TRBV6-5 and TRBJ1-1, with TRBD1 identical over 11 junction bases. The TCR comes from an adult with an advanced solid tumor such as melanoma, head and neck, liver or kidney cancer. The DNA sequence is given as TGTGCCAGCAGTGGACAGGGGGCGGGTTTCTTT. This encodes CASSGQGAGFF.